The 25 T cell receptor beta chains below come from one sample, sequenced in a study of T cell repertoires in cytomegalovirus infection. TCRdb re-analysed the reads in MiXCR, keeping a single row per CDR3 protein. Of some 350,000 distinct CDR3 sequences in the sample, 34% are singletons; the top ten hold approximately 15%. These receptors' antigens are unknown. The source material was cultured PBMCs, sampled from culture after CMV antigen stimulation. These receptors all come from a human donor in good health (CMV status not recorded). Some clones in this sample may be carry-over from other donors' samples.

The CDR3 region is CASSITSGSPYNEQFF. CDR3 nucleotide sequence: TGTGCCAGCAGTATTACTAGCGGGAGCCCCTACAATGAGCAGTTCTTC. The chain uses TRBV12-3 or TRBV12-4 and TRBJ2-1, with 11 nucleotides matching TRBD2. Trimming took 5 bases from V and 2 from J; bases not matched to a gene: 5. The CDR3 has 16 residues.

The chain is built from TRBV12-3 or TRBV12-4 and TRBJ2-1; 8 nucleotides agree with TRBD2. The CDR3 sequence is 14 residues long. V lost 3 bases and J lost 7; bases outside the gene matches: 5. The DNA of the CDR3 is TGTGCCAGCAGTTTGGGACTAGTTTCAAATGAGCAGTTCTTC. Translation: CASSLGLVSNEQFF.

CDR3 in DNA: TGTGCCAGCAGCTTAGTTGGACAGGGGATCGGCAATGAGCAGTTCTTC. Its translation: CASSLVGQGIGNEQFF. This chain uses TRBV7-2 with TRBJ2-1, with 9 bases aligning to TRBD1. The V gene's germline CDR1 is SGHTA and CDR2 FQGNSA. The junction had 7 bases not matched to a gene; V was cut back by 1 base and J by 6 bases. The CDR3 sequence is 16 residues long.

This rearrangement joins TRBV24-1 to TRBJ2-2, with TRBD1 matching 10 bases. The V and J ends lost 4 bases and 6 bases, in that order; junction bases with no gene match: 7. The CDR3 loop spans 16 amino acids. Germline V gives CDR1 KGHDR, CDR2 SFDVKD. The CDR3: CATSDPTGQGPGELFF. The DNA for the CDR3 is TGTGCCACCAGTGACCCCACGGGACAGGGGCCCGGGGAGCTGTTTTTT.

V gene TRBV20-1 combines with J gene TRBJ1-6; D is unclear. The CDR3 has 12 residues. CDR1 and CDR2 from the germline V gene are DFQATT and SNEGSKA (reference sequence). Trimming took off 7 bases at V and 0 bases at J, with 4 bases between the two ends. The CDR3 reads CSVSSYNSPLHF. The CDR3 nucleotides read TGCAGTGTTAGCTCCTATAATTCACCCCTCCACTTT.

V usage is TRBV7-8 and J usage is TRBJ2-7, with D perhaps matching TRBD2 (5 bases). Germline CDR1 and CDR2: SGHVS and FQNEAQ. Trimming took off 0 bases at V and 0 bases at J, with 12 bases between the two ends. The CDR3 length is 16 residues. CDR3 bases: TGTGCCAGCAGCTTAGCGGAGCAGCGGCGCTCCTACGAGCAGTACTTC. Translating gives CASSLAEQRRSYEQYF.

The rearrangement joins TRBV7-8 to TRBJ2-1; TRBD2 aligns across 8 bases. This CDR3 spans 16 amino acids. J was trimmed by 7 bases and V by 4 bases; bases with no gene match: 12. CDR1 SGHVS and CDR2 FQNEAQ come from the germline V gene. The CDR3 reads CASSSVNRGLVNEQFF. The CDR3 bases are TGTGCCAGCAGCTCCGTAAACCGGGGACTAGTGAATGAGCAGTTCTTC.

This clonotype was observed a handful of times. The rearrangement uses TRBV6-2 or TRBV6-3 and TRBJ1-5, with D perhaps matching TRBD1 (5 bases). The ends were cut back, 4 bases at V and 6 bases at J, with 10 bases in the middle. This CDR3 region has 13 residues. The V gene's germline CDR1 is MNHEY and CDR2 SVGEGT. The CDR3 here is CASSSQGTQPQHF. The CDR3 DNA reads TGTGCCAGCAGTTCCCAGGGAACTCAGCCCCAGCATTTT.

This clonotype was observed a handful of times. CDR3 DNA sequence: TGTGCCAGCAGCTTAAACAGGGTTTTAGGTACCGGGGAGCTGTTTTTT. Translation: CASSLNRVLGTGELFF. The rearrangement uses TRBV7-2 and TRBJ2-2; a possible D gene is TRBD1 (6 bases). The CDR3 consists of 16 residues. Trimming shortened V by 2 bases and J by 5 bases, and 15 bases separated the two germline ends. CDR1 is SGHTA and CDR2 is FQGNSA in the germline V gene.

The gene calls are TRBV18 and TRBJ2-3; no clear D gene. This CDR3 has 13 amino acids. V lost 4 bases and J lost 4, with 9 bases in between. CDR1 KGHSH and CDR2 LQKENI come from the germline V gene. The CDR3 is CASSRTVPDTQYF. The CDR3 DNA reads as TGTGCCAGCTCACGTACGGTACCAGATACGCAGTATTTT.

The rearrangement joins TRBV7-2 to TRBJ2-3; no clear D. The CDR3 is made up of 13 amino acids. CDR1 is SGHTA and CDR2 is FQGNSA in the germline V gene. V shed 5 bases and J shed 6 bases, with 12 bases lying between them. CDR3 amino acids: CASSRYLRDTQYF. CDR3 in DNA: TGTGCCAGCAGCCGCTACCTTCGGGATACGCAGTATTTT.

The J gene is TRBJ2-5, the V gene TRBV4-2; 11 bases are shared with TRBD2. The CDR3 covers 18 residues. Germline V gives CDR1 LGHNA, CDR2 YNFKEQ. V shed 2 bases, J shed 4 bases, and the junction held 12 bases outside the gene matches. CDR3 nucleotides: TGTGCCAGCAGCCAACGAGGGACTAGCGGAGCCCTCGGAGAGACCCAGTACTTC. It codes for CASSQRGTSGALGETQYF.

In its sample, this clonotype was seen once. CDR3 protein: CSVETLKEAFF. The CDR3 coding sequence is TGCAGCGTTGAAACTCTTAAGGAAGCTTTCTTT. The V gene is TRBV29-1, the J gene TRBJ1-1; D is unresolved. Trimming stripped 2 bases from V and 8 bases from J, with 9 bases between. This CDR3 has 11 residues. CDR1 is SQVTM, CDR2 ANQGSEA, per germline.

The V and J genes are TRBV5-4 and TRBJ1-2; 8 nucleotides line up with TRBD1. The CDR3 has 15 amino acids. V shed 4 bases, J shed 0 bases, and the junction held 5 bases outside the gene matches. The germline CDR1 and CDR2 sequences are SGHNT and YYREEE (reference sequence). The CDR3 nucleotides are TGTGCCAGCAGCCCAAGACAGGGGCCTAACTATGGCTACACCTTC. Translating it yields CASSPRQGPNYGYTF.

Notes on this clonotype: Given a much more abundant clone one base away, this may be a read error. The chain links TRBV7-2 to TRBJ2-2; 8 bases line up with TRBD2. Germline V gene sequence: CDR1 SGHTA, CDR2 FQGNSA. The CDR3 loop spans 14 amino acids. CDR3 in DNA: TGTGCCAGCAGCTTCGGCGGGAGGACCGGGGAGCTGTTATTT. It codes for CASSFGGRTGELLF.

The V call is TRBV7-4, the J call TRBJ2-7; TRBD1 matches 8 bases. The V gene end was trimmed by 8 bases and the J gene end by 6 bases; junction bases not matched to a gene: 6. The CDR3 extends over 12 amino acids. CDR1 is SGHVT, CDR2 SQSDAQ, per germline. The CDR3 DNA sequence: TGTGCCAGCTCCAGGGGGCAGGGCGAGCAGTACTTC. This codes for CASSRGQGEQYF.

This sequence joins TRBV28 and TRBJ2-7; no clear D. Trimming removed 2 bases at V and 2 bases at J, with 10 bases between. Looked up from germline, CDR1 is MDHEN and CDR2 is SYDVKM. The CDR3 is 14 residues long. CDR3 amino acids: CASSLSLVPYEQYF. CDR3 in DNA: TGTGCCAGCAGTTTAAGCTTGGTGCCCTACGAGCAGTACTTC.

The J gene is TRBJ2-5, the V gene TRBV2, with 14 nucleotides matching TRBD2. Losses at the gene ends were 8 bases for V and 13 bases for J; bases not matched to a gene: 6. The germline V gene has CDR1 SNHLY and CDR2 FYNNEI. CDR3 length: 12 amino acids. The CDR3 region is CASRTSGRIGYF. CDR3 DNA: TGTGCCAGCCGGACTAGCGGGAGGATTGGGTACTTC.

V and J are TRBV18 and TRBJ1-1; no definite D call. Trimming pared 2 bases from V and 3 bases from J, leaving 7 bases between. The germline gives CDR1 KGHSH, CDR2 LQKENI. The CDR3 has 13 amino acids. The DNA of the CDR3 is TGTGCCAGCTCACCAAAAATGTACACTGAAGCTTTCTTT. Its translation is CASSPKMYTEAFF. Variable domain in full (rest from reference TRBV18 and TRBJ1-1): NAGVMQNPRHLVRRRGQEARLRCSPMKGHSHVYWYRQLPEEGLKFMVYLQKENIIDESGMPKERFSAEFPKEGPSILRIQQVVRGDSAAYFCASSPKMYTEAFFGQGTRLTVV.

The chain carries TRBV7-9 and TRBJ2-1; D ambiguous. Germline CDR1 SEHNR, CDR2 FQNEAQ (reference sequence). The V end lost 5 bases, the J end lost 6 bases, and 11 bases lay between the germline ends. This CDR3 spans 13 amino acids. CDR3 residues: CASSPDQTNEQFF. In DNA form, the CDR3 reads TGTGCCAGCAGCCCGGACCAGACCAATGAGCAGTTCTTC.

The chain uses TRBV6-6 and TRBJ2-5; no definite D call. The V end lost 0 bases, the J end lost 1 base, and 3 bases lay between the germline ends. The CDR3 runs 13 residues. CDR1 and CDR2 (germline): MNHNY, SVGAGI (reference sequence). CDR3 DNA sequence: TGTGCCAGCAGTTACTCAAGCCAAGAGACCCAGTACTTC. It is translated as CASSYSSQETQYF.

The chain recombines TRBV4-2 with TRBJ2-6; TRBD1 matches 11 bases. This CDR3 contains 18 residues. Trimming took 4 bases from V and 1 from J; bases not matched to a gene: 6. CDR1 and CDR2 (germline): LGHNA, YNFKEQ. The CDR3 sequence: CASSPTGQGGSGANVLTF. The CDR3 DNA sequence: TGTGCCAGCAGCCCGACGGGACAGGGGGGGTCTGGGGCCAACGTCCTGACTTTC.

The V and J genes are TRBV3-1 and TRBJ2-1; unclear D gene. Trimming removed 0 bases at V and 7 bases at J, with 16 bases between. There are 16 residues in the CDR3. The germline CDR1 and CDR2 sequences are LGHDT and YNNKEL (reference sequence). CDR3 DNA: TGTGCCAGCAGCCAAGACCCCCCGGCCCTAGGTAATGAGCAGTTCTTC. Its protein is CASSQDPPALGNEQFF.

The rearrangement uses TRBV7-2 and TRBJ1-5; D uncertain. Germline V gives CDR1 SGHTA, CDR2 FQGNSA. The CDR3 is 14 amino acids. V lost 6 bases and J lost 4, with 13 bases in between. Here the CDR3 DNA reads TGTGCCAGCAGGCTTACTGGTCGAAATCAGCCCCAGCATTTT. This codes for CASRLTGRNQPQHF. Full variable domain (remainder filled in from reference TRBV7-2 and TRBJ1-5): GAGVSQSPSNKVTEKGKDVELRCDPISGHTALYWYRQSLGQGLEFLIYFQGNSAPDKSGLPSDRFSAERTGGSVSTLTIQRTQQEDSAVYLCASRLTGRNQPQHFGDGTRLSIL.

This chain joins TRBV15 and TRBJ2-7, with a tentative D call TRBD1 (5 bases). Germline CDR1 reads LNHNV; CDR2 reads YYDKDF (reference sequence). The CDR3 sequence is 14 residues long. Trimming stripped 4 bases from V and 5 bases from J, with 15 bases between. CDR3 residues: CATSIALAGNEQYF. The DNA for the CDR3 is TGTGCCACCAGCATTGCCTTGGCAGGGAACGAGCAGTACTTC.